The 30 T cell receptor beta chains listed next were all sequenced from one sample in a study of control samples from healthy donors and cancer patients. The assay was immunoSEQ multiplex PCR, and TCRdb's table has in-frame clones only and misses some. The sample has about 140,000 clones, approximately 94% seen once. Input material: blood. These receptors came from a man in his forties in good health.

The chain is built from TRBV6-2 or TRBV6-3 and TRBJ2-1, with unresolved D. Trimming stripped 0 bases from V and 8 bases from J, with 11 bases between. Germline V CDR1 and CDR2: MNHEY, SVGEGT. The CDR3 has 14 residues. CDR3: CASSYSSILDEQFF. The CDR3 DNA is TGTGCCAGCAGTTACTCGAGCATTTTAGATGAGCAGTTCTTC.

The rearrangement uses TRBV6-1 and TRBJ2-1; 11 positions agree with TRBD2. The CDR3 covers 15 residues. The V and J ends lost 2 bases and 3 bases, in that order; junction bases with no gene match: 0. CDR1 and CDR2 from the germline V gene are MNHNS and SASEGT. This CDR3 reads CASSELAGGYNEQFF. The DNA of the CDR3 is TGTGCCAGCAGTGAACTAGCGGGGGGCTACAATGAGCAGTTCTTC.

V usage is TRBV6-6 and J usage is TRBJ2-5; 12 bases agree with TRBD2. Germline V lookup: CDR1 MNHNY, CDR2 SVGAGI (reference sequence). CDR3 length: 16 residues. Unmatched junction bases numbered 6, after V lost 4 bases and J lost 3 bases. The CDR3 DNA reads TGTGCCAGCAGTTTCGGAGCTAGCGGGAGGGAAGAGACCCAGTACTTC. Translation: CASSFGASGREETQYF.

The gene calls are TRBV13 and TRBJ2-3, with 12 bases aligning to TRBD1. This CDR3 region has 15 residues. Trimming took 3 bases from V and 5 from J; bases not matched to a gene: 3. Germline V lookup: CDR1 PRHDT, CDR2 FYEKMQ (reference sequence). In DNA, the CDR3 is TGTGCCAGCAGCTTCCGGGACAGGGGGCAAGATACGCAGTATTTT. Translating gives CASSFRDRGQDTQYF.

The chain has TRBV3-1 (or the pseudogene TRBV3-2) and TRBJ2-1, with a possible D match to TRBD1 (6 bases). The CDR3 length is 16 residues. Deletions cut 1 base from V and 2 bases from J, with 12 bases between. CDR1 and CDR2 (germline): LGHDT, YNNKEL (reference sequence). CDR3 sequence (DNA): TGTGCCAGCAGCCAAGGGACAGCTCAAGCCTACAATGAGCAGTTCTTC. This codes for CASSQGTAQAYNEQFF.

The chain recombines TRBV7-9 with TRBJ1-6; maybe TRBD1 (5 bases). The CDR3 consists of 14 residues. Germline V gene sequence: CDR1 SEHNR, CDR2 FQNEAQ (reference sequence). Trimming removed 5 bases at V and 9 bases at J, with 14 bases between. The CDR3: CASSPRDALSPLHF. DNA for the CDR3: TGTGCCAGCAGCCCGAGGGACGCACTTTCACCCCTCCACTTT.

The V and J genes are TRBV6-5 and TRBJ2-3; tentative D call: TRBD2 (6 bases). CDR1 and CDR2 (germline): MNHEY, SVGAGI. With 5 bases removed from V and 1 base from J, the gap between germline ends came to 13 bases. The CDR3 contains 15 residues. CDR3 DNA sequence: TGTGCCAGCAGTCGCCTGGGCGGGGGCACAGATACGCAGTATTTT. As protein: CASSRLGGGTDTQYF.

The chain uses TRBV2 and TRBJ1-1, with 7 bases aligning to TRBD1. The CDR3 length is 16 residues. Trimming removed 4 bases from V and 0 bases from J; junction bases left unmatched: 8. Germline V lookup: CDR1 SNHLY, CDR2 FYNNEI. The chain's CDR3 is CASSVYRGIMNTEAFF. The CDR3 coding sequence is TGTGCCAGCAGTGTGTACAGGGGTATCATGAACACTGAAGCTTTCTTT.

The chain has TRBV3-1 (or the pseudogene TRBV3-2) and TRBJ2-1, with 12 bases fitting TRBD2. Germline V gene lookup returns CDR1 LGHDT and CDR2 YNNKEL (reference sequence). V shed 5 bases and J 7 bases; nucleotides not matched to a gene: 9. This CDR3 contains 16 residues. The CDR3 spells CASSTRLAGVRNEQFF. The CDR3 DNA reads TGTGCCAGCAGCACCCGACTAGCGGGAGTTAGGAATGAGCAGTTCTTC.

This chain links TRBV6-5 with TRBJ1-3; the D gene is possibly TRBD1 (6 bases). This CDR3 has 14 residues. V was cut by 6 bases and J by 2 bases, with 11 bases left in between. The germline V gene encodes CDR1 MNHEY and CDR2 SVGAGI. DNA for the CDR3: TGTGCCAGCAGGGGCAGGGGAGCTGGAAACACCATATATTTT. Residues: CASRGRGAGNTIYF.

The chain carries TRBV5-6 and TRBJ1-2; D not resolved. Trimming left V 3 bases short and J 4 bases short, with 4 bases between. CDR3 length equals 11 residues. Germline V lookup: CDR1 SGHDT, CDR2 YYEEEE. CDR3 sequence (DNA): TGTGCCAGCAGCTCCCTCTATGGCTACACCTTC. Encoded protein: CASSSLYGYTF. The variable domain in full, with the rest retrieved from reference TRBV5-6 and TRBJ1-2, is DAGVTQSPTHLIKTRGQQVTLRCSPKSGHDTVSWYQQALGQGPQFIFQYYEEEERQRGNFPDRFSGHQFPNYSSELNVNALLLGDSALYLCASSSLYGYTFGSGTRLTVV.

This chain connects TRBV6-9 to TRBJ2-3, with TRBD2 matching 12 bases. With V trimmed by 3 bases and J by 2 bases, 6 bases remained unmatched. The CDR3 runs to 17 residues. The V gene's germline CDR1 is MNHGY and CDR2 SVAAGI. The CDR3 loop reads CASSYQRTSGDTDTQYF. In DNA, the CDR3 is TGTGCCAGCAGTTACCAAAGGACTAGCGGGGACACAGATACGCAGTATTTT.

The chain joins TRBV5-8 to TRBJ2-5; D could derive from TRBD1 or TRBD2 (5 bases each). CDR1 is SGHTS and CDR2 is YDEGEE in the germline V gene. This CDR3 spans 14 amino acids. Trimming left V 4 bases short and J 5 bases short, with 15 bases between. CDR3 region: CASSTLGGRETQYF. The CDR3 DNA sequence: TGTGCCAGCAGCACCCTTGGGGGTCGGGAGACCCAGTACTTC. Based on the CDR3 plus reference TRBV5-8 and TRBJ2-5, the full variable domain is EAGVTQSPTHLIKTRGQQATLRCSPISGHTSVYWYQQALGLGLQFLLWYDEGEERNRGNFPPRFSGRQFPNYSSELNVNALELEDSALYLCASSTLGGRETQYFGPGTRLLVL.

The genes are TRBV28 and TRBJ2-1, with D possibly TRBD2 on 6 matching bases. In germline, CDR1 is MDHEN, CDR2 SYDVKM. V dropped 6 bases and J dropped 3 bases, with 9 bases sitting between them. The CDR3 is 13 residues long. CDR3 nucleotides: TGTGCCAGCAGAAAGGGAGGCTACAATGAGCAGTTCTTC. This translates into CASRKGGYNEQFF.

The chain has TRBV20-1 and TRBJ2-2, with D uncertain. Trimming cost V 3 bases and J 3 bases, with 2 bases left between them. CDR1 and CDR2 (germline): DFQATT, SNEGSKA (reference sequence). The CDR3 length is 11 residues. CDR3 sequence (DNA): TGCAGTGCTAGGGACACCGGGGAGCTGTTTTTT. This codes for CSARDTGELFF.

For the CDR3, the DNA is TGTGCCAGCAGTGAATTTAGTTTCGGGGGCTCCTATAATTCACCCCTCCACTTT. Translating it yields CASSEFSFGGSYNSPLHF. The chain is built from TRBV6-1 and TRBJ1-6; a weak D match, TRBD1 (5 bases). The V gene's germline CDR1 is MNHNS and CDR2 SASEGT. Trimming cost V 2 bases and J 0 bases, with 14 bases left between them. The CDR3 length is 18 residues.

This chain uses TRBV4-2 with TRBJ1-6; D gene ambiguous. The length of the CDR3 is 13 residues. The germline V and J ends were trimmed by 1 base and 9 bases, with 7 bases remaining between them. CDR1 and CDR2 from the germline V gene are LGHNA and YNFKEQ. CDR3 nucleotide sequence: TGTGCCAGCAGCCAAGCGGAGGGTTCACCCCTCCACTTT. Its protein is CASSQAEGSPLHF.

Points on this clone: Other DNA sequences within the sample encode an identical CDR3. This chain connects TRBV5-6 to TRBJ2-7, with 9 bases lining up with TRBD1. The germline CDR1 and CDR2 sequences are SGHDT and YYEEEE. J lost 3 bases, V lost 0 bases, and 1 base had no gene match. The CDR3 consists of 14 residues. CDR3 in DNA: TGTGCCAGCAGCTTGGGGACAGGGGTCTACGAGCAGTACTTC. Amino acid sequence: CASSLGTGVYEQYF.

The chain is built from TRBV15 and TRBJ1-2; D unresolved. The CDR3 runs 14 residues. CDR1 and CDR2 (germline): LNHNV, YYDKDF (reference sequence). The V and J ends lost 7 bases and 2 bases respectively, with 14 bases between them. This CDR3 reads CATKYPGSNYGYTF. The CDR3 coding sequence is TGTGCCACCAAATACCCGGGATCGAACTATGGCTACACCTTC.

In DNA, the CDR3 is TGTGCCAGCAGTCTCCCTGGAAGGGTCGACAACACTGAAGCTTTCTTT. Protein: CASSLPGRVDNTEAFF. This rearrangement joins TRBV7-9 to TRBJ1-1; no definite D call. This CDR3 region has 16 residues. CDR1 is SEHNR and CDR2 is FQNEAQ in the germline V gene (reference sequence). Trimming took 6 bases from V and 2 from J, leaving 19 bases between them.

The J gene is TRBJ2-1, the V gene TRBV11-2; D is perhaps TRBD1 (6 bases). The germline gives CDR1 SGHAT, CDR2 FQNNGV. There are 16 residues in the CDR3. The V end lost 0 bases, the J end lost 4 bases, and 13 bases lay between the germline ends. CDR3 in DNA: TGTGCCAGCAGCTTAGATCTTACAGGGCGATACAATGAGCAGTTCTTC. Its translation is CASSLDLTGRYNEQFF.

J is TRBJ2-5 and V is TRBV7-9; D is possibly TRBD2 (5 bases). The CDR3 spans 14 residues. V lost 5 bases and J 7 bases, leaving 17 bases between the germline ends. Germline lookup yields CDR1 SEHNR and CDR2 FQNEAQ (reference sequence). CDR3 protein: CASSPDRSRGTQYF. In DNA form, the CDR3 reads TGTGCCAGCAGCCCCGACCGGTCCCGGGGGACCCAGTACTTC.

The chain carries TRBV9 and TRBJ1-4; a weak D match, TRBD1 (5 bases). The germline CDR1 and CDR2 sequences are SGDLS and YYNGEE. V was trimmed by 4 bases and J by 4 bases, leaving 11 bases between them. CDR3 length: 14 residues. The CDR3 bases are TGTGCCAGCAGCCCCGGGGGGGTTAATGAAAAACTGTTTTTT. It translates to CASSPGGVNEKLFF.

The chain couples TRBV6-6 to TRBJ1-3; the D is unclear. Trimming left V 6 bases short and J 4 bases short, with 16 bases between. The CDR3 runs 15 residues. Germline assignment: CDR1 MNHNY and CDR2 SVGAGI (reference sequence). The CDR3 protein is CASSYGPLDGNTIYF. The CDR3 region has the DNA TGTGCCAGCAGCTACGGGCCCCTTGACGGAAACACCATATATTTT.

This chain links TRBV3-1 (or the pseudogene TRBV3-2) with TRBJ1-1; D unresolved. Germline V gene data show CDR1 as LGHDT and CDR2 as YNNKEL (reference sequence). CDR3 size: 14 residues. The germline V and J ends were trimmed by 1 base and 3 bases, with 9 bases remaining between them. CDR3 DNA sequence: TGTGCCAGCAGCCAAGCTCGGTTGTACACTGAAGCTTTCTTT. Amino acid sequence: CASSQARLYTEAFF.

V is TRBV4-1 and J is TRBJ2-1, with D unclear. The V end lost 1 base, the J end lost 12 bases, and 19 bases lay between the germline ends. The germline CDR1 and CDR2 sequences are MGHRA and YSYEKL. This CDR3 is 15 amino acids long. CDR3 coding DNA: TGCGCCAGCAGCCAAGGGGTGGTAATTGGGTCCGGGCAGTTCTTC. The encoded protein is CASSQGVVIGSGQFF.

The CDR3 sequence: CASSYSIAEEETQYF. The CDR3 coding sequence is TGTGCCAGCAGTTACTCGATCGCGGAGGAAGAGACCCAGTACTTC. The chain joins TRBV6-5 to TRBJ2-5, with D perhaps matching TRBD2 (5 bases). Germline loops: CDR1 MNHEY, CDR2 SVGAGI. V was shortened by 0 bases and J by 3 bases, with 11 bases between the two germline ends. The CDR3 runs to 15 residues.

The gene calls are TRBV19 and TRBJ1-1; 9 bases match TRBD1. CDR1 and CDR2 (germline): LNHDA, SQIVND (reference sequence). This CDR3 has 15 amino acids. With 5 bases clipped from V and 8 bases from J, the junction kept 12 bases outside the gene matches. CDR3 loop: CASSRTQGASSEAFF. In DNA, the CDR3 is TGTGCCAGTAGTCGTACACAGGGGGCGTCTTCCGAAGCTTTCTTT. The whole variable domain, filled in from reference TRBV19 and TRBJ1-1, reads DGGITQSPKYLFRKEGQNVTLSCEQNLNHDAMYWYRQDPGQGLRLIYYSQIVNDFQKGDIAEGYSVSREKKESFPLTVTSAQKNPTAFYLCASSRTQGASSEAFFGQGTRLTVV.

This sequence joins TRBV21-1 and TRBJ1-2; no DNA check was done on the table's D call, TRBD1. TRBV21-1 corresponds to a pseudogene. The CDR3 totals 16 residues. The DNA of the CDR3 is TGTGCCAGCTCGGCAAAGGGGATTGGACAAGGATCCGGCTACACCTTC. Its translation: CASSAKGIGQGSGYTF.

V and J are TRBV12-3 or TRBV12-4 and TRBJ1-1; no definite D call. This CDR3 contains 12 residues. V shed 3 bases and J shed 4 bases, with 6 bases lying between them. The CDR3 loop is CASSLWGTEAFF. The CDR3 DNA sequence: TGTGCCAGCAGTTTGTGGGGCACTGAAGCTTTCTTT.